This T cell receptor (beta chain) is drawn from a study of cytomegalovirus exposure and HLA in healthy donors. PCR employed 60 Vbeta and 13 Jbeta primers. Assay used: immunoSEQ multiplex PCR; TCRdb lists only in-frame clones, some missing. The sample holds around 200,000 clones; more than 65% are singletons and the top ten take more than 0.95%. CDR3 length: 10 amino acids. Trimming left V 3 bases short and J 11 bases short, with 10 bases between. Germline V gene lookup returns CDR1 SQVTM and CDR2 ANQGSEA. This clone was detected a few times. What it binds is not known. Study-wide findings and caveats: High specificity and sensitivity for cytomegalovirus status were reported for the classifier. Association of a missense DCLRE1C variant with TCR beta V- and J-gene trimming was reported in a later analysis. Data from an earlier analysis indicated that most TCR beta V segments were productive either about 87% or about 30% of the time. More clonal expansion characterized HLA-associated TCR beta chains than equally common others in a later analysis.

The gene calls are TRBV29-1 and TRBJ1-1, with D uncertain. This TCR was recovered from a girl under 10 years old in good health and CMV-seropositive. The sequenced sample was PBMCs. The CDR3 DNA sequence: TGCAGCGTTGACGGGGAGAAGGCTTTCTTT. Its protein is CSVDGEKAFF.